Listed below are T cell receptor beta chains from one sample, sequenced in a study of T cell changes during pregnancy in multiple sclerosis. Clones were read by immunoSEQ multiplex PCR, and TCRdb kept only the in-frame ones, dropping some. The table includes some 80,000 clones, about 95% detected once. Here the sequenced sample was peripheral blood, taken in the second trimester of pregnancy. The source is a female donor with multiple sclerosis, enrolled in a pregnancy study. Both conserved end residues are part of each CDR3. D genes are given only for firm matches. Part of the rows lack a size; the others show once, few, many or a class for expanded clones.

D gene,J gene,clone size,V gene,CDR3 protein,CDR3 DNA
NA,TRBJ2-7,NA,TRBV5-1,CASSFMPSGQGITEQYF,TGCGCCAGCAGCTTTATGCCTTCCGGACAAGGGATTACCGAGCAGTACTTC
NA,TRBJ2-7,NA,TRBV9,CASSVERGGYEQYF,TGTGCCAGCAGCGTAGAAAGGGGGGGTTACGAGCAGTACTTC
NA,TRBJ1-3,NA,TRBV4-1,CASSQVSGTGAGNTIYF,TGCGCCAGCAGCCAAGTTTCAGGGACGGGAGCTGGAAACACCATATATTTT
NA,TRBJ2-7,once,TRBV28,CASTESRGRNYEQYF,TGTGCCAGCACCGAAAGCAGGGGTCGGAACTACGAGCAGTACTTC
TRBD2,TRBJ2-3,NA,TRBV19,CASRGTSGLSTDTQYF,TGTGCCAGTAGGGGGACTAGCGGCCTTAGCACAGATACGCAGTATTTT
NA,TRBJ2-2,NA,TRBV10-1,CASSPTGRTGELFF,TGCGCCAGCAGCCCGACAGGGAGGACCGGGGAGCTGTTTTTT
TRBD2,TRBJ2-1,NA,TRBV7-2,CASSPEAGGWNEQFF,TGTGCCAGCAGCCCAGAGGCGGGAGGGTGGAATGAGCAGTTCTTC
TRBD2,TRBJ2-1,NA,TRBV6-5,CASSSPGTRVHEQFF,TGTGCCAGCAGTTCCCCCGGGACTAGGGTGCATGAGCAGTTCTTC
TRBD1,TRBJ1-2,NA,TRBV5-6,CASSPVSGTGDPNYGYTF,TGTGCCAGCAGCCCCGTCTCCGGGACAGGGGACCCTAACTATGGCTACACCTTC
TRBD1,TRBJ2-3,NA,TRBV23-1,CASSHPRTGGPTDTQYF,TGCGCCAGCAGTCACCCTCGGACAGGGGGCCCCACAGATACGCAGTATTTT
NA,TRBJ2-7,NA,TRBV7-2,CASSRGGERSSFYEQYF,TGTGCCAGCAGTCGAGGGGGAGAGCGGAGCAGTTTCTACGAGCAGTACTTC
TRBD1,TRBJ2-7,NA,TRBV27,CASSLTGPPYEQYF,TGTGCCAGCAGTCTGACAGGGCCCCCCTACGAGCAGTACTTC
NA,TRBJ1-1,NA,TRBV9,CASRRQENTEAFF,TGTGCCAGCAGGAGACAGGAGAACACTGAAGCTTTCTTT
TRBD1,TRBJ1-5,NA,TRBV19,CASSIGQGGNQPQHF,TGTGCCAGTAGTATAGGACAGGGGGGCAATCAGCCCCAGCATTTT
TRBD1,TRBJ1-4,NA,TRBV14,CASSHLGRGPEKLFF,TGTGCCAGCAGCCACCTGGGCAGGGGGCCTGAAAAACTGTTTTTT
NA,TRBJ2-2,NA,TRBV19,CASSRFGTGGHGELFF,TGTGCCAGTAGTAGATTCGGCACGGGGGGCCACGGGGAGCTGTTTTTT
TRBD1,TRBJ1-3,NA,TRBV5-4,CASSLGTAGNTIYF,TGTGCCAGCAGCTTAGGGACAGCTGGAAACACCATATATTTT
NA,TRBJ1-6,NA,TRBV5-6,CASSTRQRGTSPLHF,TGTGCCAGCAGCACGAGACAGAGGGGGACCTCACCCCTCCACTTT
TRBD1,TRBJ1-4,NA,TRBV30,CAWSQGGGWDEKLFF,TGTGCCTGGAGTCAAGGAGGGGGCTGGGATGAAAAACTGTTTTTT
NA,TRBJ1-1,NA,TRBV7-6,CASSWGEGSTEAFF,TGTGCCAGCAGCTGGGGGGAGGGGTCCACTGAAGCTTTCTTT
NA,TRBJ1-1,NA,TRBV30,CAWRFGGRTEAFF,TGTGCCTGGAGGTTCGGGGGGCGCACTGAAGCTTTCTTT
NA,TRBJ1-1,once,TRBV6-1,CASSEAARRNTEAFF,TGTGCCAGCAGTGAAGCGGCGAGGCGGAACACTGAAGCTTTCTTT
NA,TRBJ2-2,NA,TRBV7-6,CASSFQFAGELFF,TGTGCCAGCAGCTTTCAGTTCGCCGGGGAGCTGTTTTTT
TRBD2,TRBJ2-1,NA,TRBV5-6,CASSLEGSGVSSYNEQFF,TGTGCCAGCAGCTTGGAGGGTAGCGGGGTAAGCTCCTACAATGAGCAGTTCTTC
NA,TRBJ1-1,NA,TRBV9,CASSALSRGNTEAFF,TGTGCCAGCAGCGCCCTTTCCAGGGGAAACACTGAAGCTTTCTTT
TRBD1,TRBJ2-7,NA,TRBV28,CASSSLPSDRASDEQYF,TGTGCCAGCAGTTCGCTCCCCTCGGACAGGGCAAGCGACGAGCAGTACTTC
TRBD2,TRBJ2-3,NA,TRBV7-8,CASKNLAGPASGDTQYF,TGTGCCAGCAAAAATCTAGCGGGACCAGCTAGCGGGGATACGCAGTATTTT
TRBD1,TRBJ2-1,NA,TRBV5-1,CASSWDGQGSNNEQFF,TGCGCCAGCAGCTGGGACGGACAGGGCTCGAACAATGAGCAGTTCTTC
NA,TRBJ1-1,once,TRBV30,CAWSAVGGGTEAFF,TGTGCCTGGAGTGCGGTCGGGGGAGGCACTGAAGCTTTCTTT
NA,TRBJ1-1,NA,TRBV18,CASSRDRRAFF,TGTGCCAGCTCACGTGACCGGAGGGCTTTCTTT
TRBD2,TRBJ2-3,NA,TRBV18,CASSVLPSGRDDTQYF,TGTGCCAGCTCAGTCCTTCCCAGCGGGAGGGACGATACGCAGTATTTT
TRBD2,TRBJ2-1,once,TRBV11-1,CASSPGVAGSYNEQFF,TGTGCCAGCAGCCCGGGGGTAGCGGGCTCCTACAATGAGCAGTTCTTC
TRBD2,TRBJ2-2,NA,TRBV11-2,CASSGTSVDTGELFF,TGTGCCAGCAGCGGGACTAGCGTGGACACCGGGGAGCTGTTTTTT
NA,TRBJ1-5,NA,TRBV15,CATSDRSLNQPQHF,TGTGCCACCAGCGACAGGTCGCTCAATCAGCCCCAGCATTTT
NA,TRBJ1-1,NA,TRBV27,CASSTKRTVREAFF,TGTGCCAGCAGTACAAAACGGACAGTTCGTGAAGCTTTCTTT
TRBD1,TRBJ1-1,NA,TRBV27,CASSLRGQAGEAFF,TGTGCCAGCAGTTTAAGGGGACAGGCGGGTGAAGCTTTCTTT
NA,TRBJ1-1,NA,TRBV19,CASSVTGHTEAFF,TGTGCCAGTAGTGTGACAGGCCACACTGAAGCTTTCTTT
NA,TRBJ1-5,NA,TRBV27,CASRISWGGTSNQPQHF,TGTGCCAGCCGCATCAGCTGGGGGGGTACGAGCAATCAGCCCCAGCATTTT
TRBD2,TRBJ2-1,NA,TRBV28,CASSFWRESYNEQFF,TGTGCCAGCAGTTTCTGGCGGGAGAGTTACAATGAGCAGTTCTTC
TRBD1,TRBJ2-7,once,TRBV4-1,CASSQPGGAGQYF,TGCGCCAGCAGCCAACCAGGGGGCGCGGGGCAGTACTTC
TRBD2,TRBJ2-1,NA,TRBV4-3,CASSQDGPAGGRQFF,TGCGCCAGCAGCCAAGATGGTCCTGCGGGAGGCCGGCAGTTCTTC
NA,TRBJ2-7,NA,TRBV5-1,CASSLSDRPYEQYF,TGCGCCAGCAGCTTATCGGACAGACCCTACGAGCAGTACTTC
TRBD1,TRBJ1-5,NA,TRBV6-5,CASSLGQENQPQHF,TGTGCCAGCAGCCTCGGACAGGAGAATCAGCCCCAGCATTTT
NA,TRBJ2-6,NA,TRBV30,CAWRRGRARSGANVLTF,TGTGCCTGGAGGCGGGGCAGGGCCCGGTCCGGGGCCAACGTCCTGACTTTC
NA,TRBJ1-2,once,TRBV4-3,CASSQDAIPSNYGYTF,TGCGCCAGCAGCCAAGATGCGATTCCCTCTAACTATGGCTACACCTTC
NA,TRBJ1-2,NA,TRBV7-6,CASSPSTGINSWGYTF,TGTGCCAGCAGCCCCTCGACAGGAATTAATTCTTGGGGCTACACCTTC
TRBD2,TRBJ2-3,NA,TRBV28,CASSSRVASGYFSTDTQYF,TGTGCCAGCAGTAGTCGGGTAGCTAGCGGCTATTTCAGCACAGATACGCAGTATTTT
TRBD2,TRBJ2-1,NA,TRBV9,CASSPGGRVHEQFF,TGTGCCAGCAGCCCGGGCGGGAGAGTCCATGAGCAGTTCTTC
TRBD2,TRBJ2-1,once,TRBV11-3,CASSRGLAGGTSSYNEQFF,TGTGCCAGCAGCCGTGGACTAGCGGGAGGGACTAGCTCCTACAATGAGCAGTTCTTC
NA,TRBJ2-3,NA,TRBV7-9,CASSLGQYTDTQYF,TGTGCCAGCAGCTTAGGACAGTACACAGATACGCAGTATTTT
TRBD1,TRBJ2-5,NA,TRBV6-1,CASRTGGQETQYF,TGTGCCAGCAGGACAGGGGGTCAAGAGACCCAGTACTTC
TRBD2,TRBJ2-5,NA,TRBV7-7,CASSLGGTRRETQYF,TGTGCCAGCAGCTTAGGAGGGACTAGGAGAGAGACCCAGTACTTC
TRBD2,TRBJ2-1,NA,TRBV7-8,CASSLSGRRDEQFF,TGTGCCAGCAGCTTAAGCGGGAGGAGGGATGAGCAGTTCTTC
NA,TRBJ1-2,NA,TRBV6-4,CASRQGPNYGYTF,TGTGCCAGCAGGCAGGGGCCTAACTATGGCTACACCTTC
NA,TRBJ2-7,NA,TRBV5-6,CASKTGMSYEQYF,TGTGCCAGCAAAACAGGAATGAGCTACGAGCAGTACTTC
NA,TRBJ2-7,NA,TRBV5-1,CASSLAQGYEQYF,TGCGCCAGCAGCTTGGCCCAGGGGTACGAGCAGTACTTC
TRBD2,TRBJ2-2,NA,TRBV6-5,CASMGLAGVGGELFF,TGTGCCAGCATGGGACTAGCGGGAGTTGGCGGGGAGCTGTTTTTT
TRBD1,TRBJ1-2,NA,TRBV18,CASSPGQGLYGYTF,TGTGCCAGCTCACCCGGACAGGGTCTCTATGGCTACACCTTC
TRBD1,TRBJ2-3,NA,TRBV11-2,CASSLGTGHTDTQYF,TGTGCCAGCAGCTTAGGGACAGGGCACACAGATACGCAGTATTTT